The rows below give T cell receptor beta chains drawn from one sample of a study of response to subunit inactivated influenza vaccine. TCRdb independently ran MiXCR on the RT-PCR reads; one entry per CDR3 protein. The sample has 150,000 or so distinct CDR3 sequences, about a tenth seen once. The sequencing used non-naive T cells sorted from PBMCs, collected 45 days after vaccination. Receptors were obtained from a man aged 50-59 years who received an inactivated influenza vaccine. CDR3s include the opening cysteine and the closing phenylalanine or tryptophan. The D gene is left open where the match is weak. Some rows have no size entry. The others give once, few or many, or a class for an expanded clone.

CDR3nt: TGTGCCAGCAGCTTAGCTCGGGAGACCCAGTACTTC
CDR3aa: CASSLARETQYF
v_gene: TRBV7-2
j_gene: TRBJ2-5
abundance: many
d_gene: -

CDR3nt: TGTGCCAGCAGCTACCGGACAGGGGCGGCCGAGCAGTACTTC
CDR3aa: CASSYRTGAAEQYF
v_gene: TRBV4-2
j_gene: TRBJ2-7
abundance: -
d_gene: TRBD1

CDR3nt: TGCGCCAGCAGCCTCGGACAAGGATCGGGGAACACTGAAGCTTTCTTT
CDR3aa: CASSLGQGSGNTEAFF
v_gene: TRBV4-1
j_gene: TRBJ1-1
abundance: -
d_gene: -

CDR3nt: TGCAGTGCTAGACCACCTCGTGGGAGAGGGGAGCTGTTTTTT
CDR3aa: CSARPPRGRGELFF
v_gene: TRBV20-1
j_gene: TRBJ2-2
abundance: few
d_gene: -

CDR3nt: TGTGCCAGCAGCTTTGTCAGGCGGGAAGCTTTCTTT
CDR3aa: CASSFVRREAFF
v_gene: TRBV7-9
j_gene: TRBJ1-1
abundance: many
d_gene: -

CDR3nt: TGTGCCAGCAGCAGATCGGGACTAGCCTACTACGAGCAGTACTTC
CDR3aa: CASSRSGLAYYEQYF
v_gene: TRBV5-4
j_gene: TRBJ2-7
abundance: few
d_gene: TRBD2

CDR3nt: TGTGCCAGCAGTGTACTCCGGGGTTCCTACAATGAGCAGTTCTTC
CDR3aa: CASSVLRGSYNEQFF
v_gene: TRBV6-4
j_gene: TRBJ2-1
abundance: many
d_gene: -

CDR3nt: TGTGCCAGCAGTGACGTTGGACAGGGGAAAGATACGCAGTATTTT
CDR3aa: CASSDVGQGKDTQYF
v_gene: TRBV6-1
j_gene: TRBJ2-3
abundance: -
d_gene: TRBD1

CDR3nt: TGTGCCAGCAGCTTAAACAGCCAAGCCTACGAGCAGTACTTC
CDR3aa: CASSLNSQAYEQYF
v_gene: TRBV7-9
j_gene: TRBJ2-7
abundance: -
d_gene: -

CDR3nt: TGTGCCAGCAGCCGACCGGGACAGGGGACCTACGAGCAGTACTTC
CDR3aa: CASSRPGQGTYEQYF
v_gene: TRBV5-4
j_gene: TRBJ2-7
abundance: many
d_gene: TRBD1

CDR3nt: TGCGCCAGCAGGGGACAGGGTGTTCGGTCACCCCTCCACTTT
CDR3aa: CASRGQGVRSPLHF
v_gene: TRBV4-1
j_gene: TRBJ1-6
abundance: few
d_gene: TRBD1

CDR3nt: TGTGCCAGCAGCTTAGTTGCAGGGTTATCTGGAAACACCATATATTTT
CDR3aa: CASSLVAGLSGNTIYF
v_gene: TRBV7-2
j_gene: TRBJ1-3
abundance: few
d_gene: -

CDR3nt: TGTGCCAGCAGGCCCCTTAGAGGGGGAAAAGCTTTCTTT
CDR3aa: CASRPLRGGKAFF
v_gene: TRBV6-2/TRBV6-3
j_gene: TRBJ1-1
abundance: -
d_gene: -

CDR3nt: TGTGCCAGCAGCCCGGGACTAGCGGGGGGAAGGCATTTT
CDR3aa: CASSPGLAGGRHF
v_gene: TRBV7-2
j_gene: TRBJ2-3
abundance: -
d_gene: TRBD2

CDR3nt: TGTGCCAGCAGCCAAGATCGGGGGACCCAGTACTTC
CDR3aa: CASSQDRGTQYF
v_gene: TRBV14
j_gene: TRBJ2-5
abundance: many
d_gene: -

CDR3nt: TGCAGTGCTAAGGGGCCTAGCACAGATACGCAGTATTTT
CDR3aa: CSAKGPSTDTQYF
v_gene: TRBV20-1
j_gene: TRBJ2-3
abundance: few
d_gene: -

CDR3nt: TGTGCCAGCAGGGCCGGGGCGGCCTTCGAGCAGTACTTC
CDR3aa: CASRAGAAFEQYF
v_gene: TRBV28
j_gene: TRBJ2-7
abundance: -
d_gene: -

CDR3nt: TGTGCCACCTACCGACTAGCGGGAGATAGGGACCAGTACTTC
CDR3aa: CATYRLAGDRDQYF
v_gene: TRBV5-6
j_gene: TRBJ2-5
abundance: many
d_gene: TRBD2

CDR3nt: TGTGCCAGCAGCTACCCACCCAGACTAGCGGGAGTGAGGGATACGCAGTATTTT
CDR3aa: CASSYPPRLAGVRDTQYF
v_gene: TRBV11-1
j_gene: TRBJ2-3
abundance: many
d_gene: TRBD2

CDR3nt: TGTGCCAGTGGGACTAGCGGTAGAGAGACCCAGTACTTC
CDR3aa: CASGTSGRETQYF
v_gene: TRBV28
j_gene: TRBJ2-5
abundance: many
d_gene: TRBD2

CDR3nt: TGTGCCAGCAGCTTAGGATGGGACCAAGAGACCCAGTACTTC
CDR3aa: CASSLGWDQETQYF
v_gene: TRBV7-9
j_gene: TRBJ2-5
abundance: -
d_gene: -

CDR3nt: TGTGCCAGCAGCTTAGTGCCCACCGTCGGGGGGAACGAGCAGTACTTC
CDR3aa: CASSLVPTVGGNEQYF
v_gene: TRBV7-2
j_gene: TRBJ2-7
abundance: few
d_gene: TRBD2

CDR3nt: TGCGCCAGCAGCCGCGGGTCTATAATAGGGGATGAAAAACTGTTTTTT
CDR3aa: CASSRGSIIGDEKLFF
v_gene: TRBV5-1
j_gene: TRBJ1-4
abundance: -
d_gene: -

CDR3nt: TGTGCCTACGTTACTACGAATTACAATGAGCAGTTCTTC
CDR3aa: CAYVTTNYNEQFF
v_gene: TRBV30
j_gene: TRBJ2-1
abundance: -
d_gene: -

CDR3nt: TGCGCCAGCAGCACCGCGCGGGGGGGCACAGATACGCAGTATTTT
CDR3aa: CASSTARGGTDTQYF
v_gene: TRBV5-1
j_gene: TRBJ2-3
abundance: few
d_gene: TRBD2

CDR3nt: TGTGCCAGCACCCGGACAGGGGGCGTCTACGAGCAGTACTTC
CDR3aa: CASTRTGGVYEQYF
v_gene: TRBV12-3/TRBV12-4
j_gene: TRBJ2-7
abundance: many
d_gene: TRBD1

CDR3nt: TGTGCCAGCAGCTCTAGCTTTGGGTCCTACAATGAGCAGTTCTTC
CDR3aa: CASSSSFGSYNEQFF
v_gene: TRBV7-7
j_gene: TRBJ2-1
abundance: few
d_gene: -

CDR3nt: TGTGCCAGCACTCGGGGGGCCTCGAACACTGAAGCTTTCTTT
CDR3aa: CASTRGASNTEAFF
v_gene: TRBV3-1
j_gene: TRBJ1-1
abundance: -
d_gene: -

CDR3nt: TGTGCCAGCAGCTTGGTCCTAGCTATTTACAATGAGCAGTTCTTC
CDR3aa: CASSLVLAIYNEQFF
v_gene: TRBV5-6
j_gene: TRBJ2-1
abundance: few
d_gene: -

CDR3nt: TGCGCCAGCAGCCCAGGAAGCGGGGGGAACTACGAGCAGTACTTC
CDR3aa: CASSPGSGGNYEQYF
v_gene: TRBV5-1
j_gene: TRBJ2-7
abundance: few
d_gene: TRBD2

CDR3nt: TGTGCCAGCAGCTCCCAGGGGGGACGGGCTTTCTTT
CDR3aa: CASSSQGGRAFF
v_gene: TRBV5-6
j_gene: TRBJ1-1
abundance: -
d_gene: TRBD1

CDR3nt: TGTGCCGCGGGGCTAGCGGGAGGCCCTAGCTCCTACAATGAGCAGTTCTTC
CDR3aa: CAAGLAGGPSSYNEQFF
v_gene: TRBV28
j_gene: TRBJ2-1
abundance: -
d_gene: TRBD2

CDR3nt: TGTGCCAGCGGTACCTACGAGCAGTACTTC
CDR3aa: CASGTYEQYF
v_gene: TRBV25-1
j_gene: TRBJ2-7
abundance: -
d_gene: -

CDR3nt: TGTGCCAGCAGAGCCGGGACGGATTATGGCTACACCTTC
CDR3aa: CASRAGTDYGYTF
v_gene: TRBV27
j_gene: TRBJ1-2
abundance: few
d_gene: -

CDR3nt: TGTGCCAGCAGCGCTGACACCACGAATACGCAGTATTTT
CDR3aa: CASSADTTNTQYF
v_gene: TRBV9
j_gene: TRBJ2-3
abundance: -
d_gene: -